The next 18 T cell receptor beta chains were all read from a single sample in a study of blood T cell repertoires in COVID-19. The protocol was immunoSEQ multiplex PCR, while the TCRdb copy is restricted to in-frame clones and leaves out a portion. The sample lists 380,000 or so clones, approximately 80% seen once, with around 1% in the top ten. Sequenced material: peripheral blood. All receptors come from a human donor with acute or convalescent COVID-19. The donor label of this sample is uncertain.

The genes are TRBV25-1 and TRBJ2-1, with 7 bases that match TRBD2. J gave up 7 bases and V 6 bases, and 12 bases lay outside the gene matches. Germline V CDR1 and CDR2: MGHDK, SYGVNS. The CDR3 runs to 15 residues. CDR3 in amino acids: CASSIPGLLGNEQFF. In DNA, the CDR3 is TGTGCCAGCAGCATACCGGGACTATTGGGGAATGAGCAGTTCTTC. Full variable domain (rest looked up from reference TRBV25-1 and TRBJ2-1): EADIYQTPRYLVIGTGKKITLECSQTMGHDKMYWYQQDPGMELHLIHYSYGVNSTEKGDLSSESTVSRIRTEHFPLTLESARPSHTSQYLCASSIPGLLGNEQFFGPGTRLTVL.

Written as DNA, the CDR3 is TGTGCCAGCAGTTTAGAGGGGCAGCCCCAGCATTTT. It specifies CASSLEGQPQHF. The chain is built from TRBV12-3 or TRBV12-4 and TRBJ1-5; perhaps TRBD1 as D (5 bases). The CDR3 has 12 residues. The germline V and J ends were trimmed by 1 base and 7 bases, with 5 bases remaining between them.

The CDR3 here is CASSQDARVANEKLFF. Written as DNA, the CDR3 is TGCGCCAGCAGCCAAGATGCCCGGGTGGCTAATGAAAAACTGTTTTTT. The chain carries TRBV4-1 and TRBJ1-4; D ambiguous. V dropped 0 bases and J dropped 3 bases, with 11 bases sitting between them. The CDR3 length is 16 residues. Per the germline V gene, CDR1 is MGHRA and CDR2 is YSYEKL.

This chain connects TRBV7-2 to TRBJ1-1; no firm D call. The CDR3 covers 13 residues. CDR1 and CDR2 from the germline V gene are SGHTA and FQGNSA. Trimming pared 4 bases from V and 1 base from J, leaving 7 bases between. The CDR3: CASSSSQNTEAFF. In nucleotides, the CDR3 is TGTGCCAGCAGCTCCTCACAGAACACTGAAGCTTTCTTT.

This sequence joins TRBV7-6 and TRBJ2-7; D is perhaps TRBD1 (6 bases). CDR1 is SGHVS and CDR2 is FNYEAQ in the germline V gene. Trimming shortened V by 2 bases and J by 3 bases, and 17 bases separated the two germline ends. The CDR3 has 16 amino acids. CDR3 coding DNA: TGTGCCAGCAGCTTATATAGGCAGGGGTTAAGCTACGAGCAGTACTTC. Protein product: CASSLYRQGLSYEQYF.

The chain has TRBV27 and TRBJ2-7; 9 bases are a match to TRBD1. The CDR3 consists of 14 residues. V lost 4 bases, J lost 3 bases, and 4 bases stayed unmatched. Looked up from germline, CDR1 is MNHEY and CDR2 is SMNVEV (reference sequence). CDR3 sequence (DNA): TGTGCCAGCAGTTCCACAGGGGGCGGCTACGAGCAGTACTTC. It is translated as CASSSTGGGYEQYF.

The rearrangement links TRBV23-1 to TRBJ1-2; D unresolved. TRBV23-1 is placed among ORFs of uncertain function. There are 12 residues in the CDR3. Trimming took off 5 bases at V and 7 bases at J, with 11 bases between the two ends. CDR3: CASSGGRGGYTF. The CDR3 coding sequence is TGCGCCAGCAGTGGAGGTCGGGGTGGCTACACCTTC.

The chain is built from TRBV7-9 and TRBJ1-4; TRBD1 aligns across 9 bases. The CDR3 has 19 residues. CDR1 is SEHNR and CDR2 is FQNEAQ in the germline V gene (reference sequence). Trimming cost V 2 bases and J 6 bases; bases outside gene matches: 16. This chain's CDR3 is CASSLNPLLVGTGHEKLFF. The CDR3 DNA reads TGTGCCAGCAGCTTAAATCCCCTCCTAGTGGGGACAGGGCATGAAAAACTGTTTTTT.

The V call is TRBV18, the J call TRBJ2-3; D may be TRBD1 (6 bases). Trimming took off 3 bases at V and 3 bases at J, with 13 bases between the two ends. CDR3 length: 15 residues. Germline V CDR1 and CDR2: KGHSH, LQKENI. The CDR3 is CASSPVRGRTDTQYF. The CDR3 DNA sequence: TGTGCCAGCTCACCCGTCAGGGGCAGAACAGATACGCAGTATTTT.

The rearrangement joins TRBV28 to TRBJ2-3, with a tentative D call TRBD2 (5 bases). Germline values: CDR1 MDHEN, CDR2 SYDVKM. The CDR3 covers 14 residues. V gave up 2 bases and J gave up 3 bases, with 9 bases separating them. The CDR3 is CASSLTGWTDTQYF. CDR3 in DNA: TGTGCCAGCAGTTTAACGGGGTGGACAGATACGCAGTATTTT.

This clone was observed a few times. The J gene is TRBJ1-2, the V gene TRBV24-1; no clear D. Germline CDR1 and CDR2: KGHDR and SFDVKD. Trimming left V 7 bases short and J 3 bases short, with 5 bases between. The CDR3 runs to 11 residues. CDR3: CATSTHYGYTF. CDR3 DNA sequence: TGTGCCACCAGCACACACTATGGCTACACCTTC.

The chain has TRBV28 and TRBJ1-1; 8 nucleotides agree with TRBD1. The length of the CDR3 is 15 residues. Germline V gene data show CDR1 as MDHEN and CDR2 as SYDVKM. With V trimmed by 3 bases and J by 2 bases, 5 bases remained unmatched. This chain's CDR3 is CASSLGGTGNTEAFF. The CDR3, as DNA: TGTGCCAGCAGTTTGGGCGGGACAGGCAACACTGAAGCTTTCTTT.

This chain uses TRBV30 with TRBJ2-2; D not certain. Per germline, CDR1 GTSNPN and CDR2 SVGIG (reference sequence). The CDR3 length is 12 residues. V lost 4 bases to trimming and J lost 3 bases, with 6 bases between them. In nucleotides, the CDR3 is TGTGCCTGGAACTCCCACACCGGGGAGCTGTTTTTT. Amino acid sequence: CAWNSHTGELFF.

V usage is TRBV2 and J usage is TRBJ1-2, with D uncertain. The CDR3 runs to 13 residues. From germline, CDR1 is SNHLY and CDR2 FYNNEI. With 3 bases removed from V and 7 bases from J, the gap between germline ends came to 12 bases. The CDR3 is CASSDAVQSGYTF. CDR3 nucleotides: TGTGCCAGCAGTGACGCGGTGCAATCTGGCTACACCTTC.

This chain joins TRBV3-1 (or the pseudogene TRBV3-2) and TRBJ2-7, with 8 positions matching TRBD2. The ends lost 2 bases at V and 2 bases at J; junction bases unmatched: 5. The CDR3 spans 15 residues. Germline V gene lookup returns CDR1 LGHDT and CDR2 YNNKEL (reference sequence). CDR3 DNA: TGTGCCAGCAGCCAAATGGTCGGGGGGGCCTACGAGCAGTACTTC. The encoded protein is CASSQMVGGAYEQYF.

This chain joins TRBV6-5 and TRBJ2-1, with 8 bases lining up with TRBD1. The CDR3 totals 15 residues. Looked up from germline, CDR1 is MNHEY and CDR2 is SVGAGI. Unmatched junction bases numbered 4, after V lost 4 bases and J lost 2 bases. In nucleotides, the CDR3 is TGTGCCAGCAGTTTTGGACAGGGCACCTACAATGAGCAGTTCTTC. This translates into CASSFGQGTYNEQFF.

The gene calls are TRBV28 and TRBJ2-7; 13 nucleotides match TRBD2. Germline values: CDR1 MDHEN, CDR2 SYDVKM. Unmatched junction bases numbered 1, after V lost 4 bases and J lost 4 bases. The CDR3 is made up of 14 amino acids. For the CDR3, the DNA is TGTGCCAGCAGTTGGACTAGCGGGGGATACGAGCAGTACTTC. As protein: CASSWTSGGYEQYF.

The V call is TRBV7-9, the J call TRBJ1-2, with 9 bases that match TRBD1. This CDR3 is 17 amino acids long. Trimming cost V 5 bases and J 4 bases; bases outside gene matches: 14. Germline assignment: CDR1 SEHNR and CDR2 FQNEAQ (reference sequence). The CDR3 spells CASSNTDRGNGFYGYTF. In DNA form, the CDR3 reads TGTGCCAGCAGCAATACTGACAGGGGGAACGGATTCTATGGCTACACCTTC.